One and the same sample provided the 14 T cell receptor beta chains below, sequenced in a study of CD8 T cells in Susac syndrome. It was with random hexamers that 0.5 to 1 ug RNA was reverse transcribed. TCRdb independently ran MiXCR on the immunoSEQ multiplex PCR reads; one entry per CDR3 protein. The sample contains around 200,000 distinct CDR3 sequences, about 93% of which appear only once. Sequencing was carried out using CD8+ T cells from PBMCs. The receptors here all came from a human donor with multiple sclerosis.

The CDR3 sequence is CASSLPGQQETQYF. As DNA, the CDR3 is TGTGCCAGCAGTTTGCCGGGACAGCAAGAGACCCAGTACTTC. The chain carries TRBV27 and TRBJ2-5; 7 bases fit TRBD1. The CDR3 extends over 14 amino acids. V shed 3 bases, J shed 2 bases, and the junction held 3 bases outside the gene matches. Germline CDR1 reads MNHEY; CDR2 reads SMNVEV (reference sequence).

The chain employs TRBV20-1 and TRBJ1-2, with a tentative D call TRBD1 (6 bases). CDR1 is DFQATT and CDR2 is SNEGSKA in the germline V gene (reference sequence). CDR3 length: 15 residues. V lost 5 bases and J 2 bases, leaving 18 bases between the germline ends. The CDR3 protein is CSALRGVASNYGYTF. The CDR3 bases are TGCAGTGCTCTTAGGGGGGTCGCCTCGAACTATGGCTACACCTTC.

As DNA, the CDR3 is TGTGCCACCAGTCCGACAGGGACCTACAATGAGCAGTTCTTC. This codes for CATSPTGTYNEQFF. The V call is TRBV15, the J call TRBJ2-1, with TRBD1 matching over 7 bases. This CDR3 has 14 residues. Trimming removed 6 bases from V and 2 bases from J; junction bases left unmatched: 4. In germline, CDR1 is LNHNV, CDR2 YYDKDF (reference sequence).

The CDR3 DNA reads TGTGCCAGCAGCAGTAGGACTAGCGGGAGATTCACAGATACGCAGTATTTT. Amino acid sequence: CASSSRTSGRFTDTQYF. The rearrangement uses TRBV5-6 and TRBJ2-3; 13 positions match TRBD2. The CDR3 length is 17 residues. The V segment lost 4 bases and the J segment 2 bases; nucleotides outside the gene matches: 7. Germline CDR1 reads SGHDT; CDR2 reads YYEEEE.

This rearrangement joins TRBV14 to TRBJ2-3, with TRBD2 matching over 11 bases. CDR3 length: 20 amino acids. Germline V gives CDR1 SGHDN, CDR2 FVKESK. After removal of 0 bases from V and 4 bases from J, the junction contained 15 bases not matched to a gene. CDR3 sequence: CASSQEELAGVILGADTQYF. The CDR3 coding sequence is TGTGCCAGCAGCCAAGAAGAACTAGCGGGAGTCATCCTCGGGGCAGATACGCAGTATTTT.

This clonotype was seen once. The V and J genes are TRBV7-8 and TRBJ2-7; D perhaps matches TRBD1 (5 bases). CDR1 SGHVS and CDR2 FQNEAQ come from the germline V gene. This CDR3 is built from 15 residues. With 1 base removed from V and 0 bases from J, the gap between germline ends came to 10 bases. The DNA for the CDR3 is TGTGCCAGCAGCTTAGGAGCTAGGGGCTCCTACGAGCAGTACTTC. It translates to CASSLGARGSYEQYF.

A note on this clonotype: At one boundary the junction diverges from the germline segment, which might be a read error. The chain couples TRBV7-9 to TRBJ2-3, with TRBD1 identical over 7 bases. CDR1 and CDR2 from the germline V gene are SEHNR and FQNEAQ (reference sequence). The CDR3 sequence is 13 residues long. This chain's CDR3 is CASRGKETDTQYF. The CDR3, as DNA: TGTGCTAGCAGGGGGAAAGAAACAGATACGCAGTATTTT.

V and J are TRBV9 and TRBJ2-2; 10 bases align to TRBD2. The CDR3 spans 14 residues. Germline loops: CDR1 SGDLS, CDR2 YYNGEE. V lost 4 bases, J lost 7 bases, and 4 bases stayed unmatched. CDR3 loop: CASSSSGRNGELFF. The CDR3 coding sequence is TGTGCCAGCAGCAGTAGCGGGAGGAACGGGGAGCTGTTTTTT. Filled out from reference TRBV9 and TRBJ2-2, the complete variable domain reads DSGVTQTPKHLITATGQRVTLRCSPRSGDLSVYWYQQSLDQGLQFLIQYYNGEERAKGNILERFSAQQFPDLHSELNLSSLELGDSALYFCASSSSGRNGELFFGEGSRLTVL.

The chain couples TRBV7-8 to TRBJ2-7; TRBD1 might be the D (6 bases). The CDR3 contains 14 residues. The V gene lost 5 bases and the J gene lost 3 bases, with 14 bases spanning the gap. Germline V gene sequence: CDR1 SGHVS, CDR2 FQNEAQ. The CDR3 is CASSPWDTNYEQYF. CDR3 DNA: TGTGCCAGCAGCCCCTGGGACACCAACTACGAGCAGTACTTC.

The CDR3 DNA reads TGTGCCAGTAGCCTGAGGGGGGACGAAGCTTTCTTT. It encodes CASSLRGDEAFF. The V gene is TRBV19, the J gene TRBJ1-1; the D gene is possibly TRBD1 (6 bases). Looked up from germline, CDR1 is LNHDA and CDR2 is SQIVND (reference sequence). Trimming shortened V by 6 bases and J by 8 bases, and 13 bases separated the two germline ends. The CDR3 has 12 amino acids.

This sequence joins TRBV7-9 and TRBJ2-6, with 8 bases that match TRBD2. V lost 5 bases to trimming and J lost 2 bases; unmatched junction nucleotides: 14. Germline CDR1 reads SEHNR; CDR2 reads FQNEAQ (reference sequence). CDR3 length: 19 residues. CDR3: CASSLLDSQRGPGANVLTF. CDR3 DNA sequence: TGTGCCAGCAGCCTTCTCGATTCTCAGCGGGGGCCTGGGGCCAACGTCCTGACTTTC.

The genes are TRBV19 and TRBJ1-5; 8 bases are shared with TRBD1. The junction had 7 bases not matched to a gene; V was cut back by 7 bases and J by 2 bases. The CDR3 consists of 15 residues. Looked up from germline, CDR1 is LNHDA and CDR2 is SQIVND (reference sequence). In nucleotides, the CDR3 is TGTGCCAGTACCGCGATGACAGGGGGCAATCAGCCCCAGCATTTT. This codes for CASTAMTGGNQPQHF.

The V call is TRBV13, the J call TRBJ1-2; TRBD1 aligns across 9 bases. The CDR3 spans 16 residues. Germline CDR1 PRHDT, CDR2 FYEKMQ (reference sequence). Losses at the gene ends were 5 bases for V and 3 bases for J; bases not matched to a gene: 10. The CDR3 protein is CASSQQPGQGHYGYTF. The DNA of the CDR3 is TGTGCCAGCAGCCAGCAACCGGGACAGGGACACTATGGCTACACCTTC.

V and J are TRBV2 and TRBJ1-1, with a weak D call TRBD1 (5 bases). With 4 bases removed from V and 4 bases from J, the gap between germline ends came to 10 bases. This CDR3 is built from 13 residues. The germline V gene has CDR1 SNHLY and CDR2 FYNNEI. CDR3 sequence (DNA): TGTGCCAGCAGTGCGCAGGGCCCCACTGAAGCTTTCTTT. It encodes CASSAQGPTEAFF.